This T cell receptor beta chain was captured in a study of CD8 T cells in Susac syndrome. Roughly 0.5 to 1 ug RNA was reverse transcribed with random hexamers. TCRdb re-called the immunoSEQ multiplex PCR reads with MiXCR, one entry per CDR3 protein. This sample yields under 150,000 distinct CDR3 sequences, of which just under 95% are seen a single time; about 0.15% belongs to the top ten. The sample comprised CD4+ T cells from PBMCs. This TCR was recovered from a human donor with Susac syndrome.

The CDR3 DNA is TGCGCCAGCAGCCAAGAAGCTACTAGCGGGGTCAATGAGCAGTTCTTC. This gives the protein CASSQEATSGVNEQFF. The chain recombines TRBV4-1 with TRBJ2-1; 10 nucleotides align to TRBD2. This CDR3 region has 16 residues. Germline V gene data show CDR1 as MGHRA and CDR2 as YSYEKL. The trim removed 0 bases at V and 6 bases at J, leaving 5 bases unmatched.